A single sample gave rise to the 18 T cell receptor beta chains below, sequenced in a study of T cell responses to AZD1222 COVID-19 vaccine. The protocol was immunoSEQ multiplex PCR, while the TCRdb copy is restricted to in-frame clones and leaves out a portion. The sample lists 98,000 or so clones; roughly 88% were seen once. The sequencing used peripheral blood, collected on day 0 of AZD1222 vaccination. The receptors were gathered from an adult in good health.

The CDR3 loop is CASSLPQGGGNSPLHF. Written as DNA, the CDR3 is TGTGCCAGCAGTTTACCGCAAGGAGGGGGGAATTCACCCCTCCACTTT. This sequence joins TRBV28 and TRBJ1-6, with D maybe TRBD1 (6 bases). CDR1 is MDHEN, CDR2 SYDVKM, per germline. Deletions cut 2 bases from V and 7 bases from J, with 15 bases between. The CDR3 sequence is 16 residues long.

The chain couples TRBV9 to TRBJ1-5; the D gene is possibly TRBD1 (5 bases). Germline V gene lookup returns CDR1 SGDLS and CDR2 YYNGEE. Trimming cost V 4 bases and J 0 bases, with 14 bases left between them. CDR3 size: 16 residues. The CDR3 DNA is TGTGCCAGCAGCCCTCGAACAGGAGATAGCAATCAGCCCCAGCATTTT. Translated: CASSPRTGDSNQPQHF.

J is TRBJ1-5 and V is TRBV6-2 or TRBV6-3; no definite D call. V was trimmed by 5 bases and J by 3 bases, leaving 11 bases between them. The V gene's germline CDR1 is MNHEY and CDR2 SVGEGT. CDR3 length: 14 amino acids. CDR3 DNA: TGTGCCAGCAGTCCCACTATAAACAATCAGCCCCAGCATTTT. Encoded protein: CASSPTINNQPQHF.

This clone was counted once. J is TRBJ1-5 and V is TRBV9; 8 positions match TRBD1. The junction had 4 bases not matched to a gene; V was cut back by 0 bases and J by 5 bases. Germline CDR1 reads SGDLS; CDR2 reads YYNGEE. This CDR3 has 15 residues. In DNA form, the CDR3 reads TGTGCCAGCAGCGTAGGTGGACAGGGCTATCAGCCCCAGCATTTT. It codes for CASSVGGQGYQPQHF.

The CDR3 region is CAISGHRDSPSYEQYF. CDR3 bases: TGTGCCATCAGTGGTCACCGGGACAGCCCTTCCTACGAGCAGTACTTC. The V and J genes are TRBV10-3 and TRBJ2-7; TRBD1 matches 7 bases. J was trimmed by 1 base and V by 4 bases; bases with no gene match: 10. The germline V gene encodes CDR1 ENHRY and CDR2 SYGVKD. The CDR3 extends over 16 amino acids.

This clone showed up just once. The CDR3 region is CAEGPGIADTQYF. For the CDR3, the DNA is TGTGCCGAGGGCCCGGGGATCGCAGATACGCAGTATTTT. The chain joins TRBV27 to TRBJ2-3; D is perhaps TRBD2 (5 bases). V lost 11 bases and J lost 4, with 16 bases in between. The CDR3 covers 13 residues. Germline CDR1 is MNHEY and CDR2 is SMNVEV (reference sequence).

This clone has just a few counts. The chain couples TRBV7-8 to TRBJ2-1; the D gene is possibly TRBD2 (7 bases). Germline lookup yields CDR1 SGHVS and CDR2 FQNEAQ. Trimming shortened V by 1 base and J by 9 bases, and 10 bases separated the two germline ends. The CDR3 sequence is 13 residues long. As DNA, the CDR3 is TGTGCCAGCAGCTTAGGCGGGGGCCTTGAGCAGTTCTTC. It codes for CASSLGGGLEQFF.

The rearrangement uses TRBV6-9 and TRBJ2-5; 9 bases line up with TRBD1. V was clipped by 8 bases and J by 4 bases; unmatched bases: 20. The CDR3 totals 18 residues. The germline gives CDR1 MNHGY, CDR2 SVAAGI. As DNA, the CDR3 is TGTGCCAGCGGGGAGGGGGTACCGGGACAGGGCTTTGGAGAGACCCAGTACTTC. Amino acids: CASGEGVPGQGFGETQYF.

This clone showed up just once. The V call is TRBV7-9, the J call TRBJ2-3, with D tentatively TRBD2 (6 bases). CDR1 and CDR2 (germline): SEHNR, FQNEAQ (reference sequence). The CDR3 covers 18 residues. Trimming removed 4 bases at V and 2 bases at J, with 22 bases between. The CDR3 region is CASSYPTSGFGVTDTQYF. The CDR3 nucleotides read TGTGCCAGCAGCTACCCGACTAGTGGGTTCGGTGTCACAGATACGCAGTATTTT.

The V gene is TRBV4-2, the J gene TRBJ2-7; D gene unclear. The V and J ends lost 0 bases and 2 bases respectively, with 14 bases between them. Germline CDR1 is LGHNA and CDR2 is YNFKEQ. The CDR3 spans 16 residues. The CDR3 spells CASSQDAARRPYEQYF. CDR3 coding DNA: TGTGCCAGCAGCCAAGATGCCGCTCGGCGCCCCTACGAGCAGTACTTC.

The V gene is TRBV6-6, the J gene TRBJ2-3; TRBD2 might be the D (5 bases). This CDR3 has 15 residues. In germline, CDR1 is MNHNY, CDR2 SVGAGI (reference sequence). Trimming shortened V by 0 bases and J by 1 base, and 8 bases separated the two germline ends. DNA for the CDR3: TGTGCCAGCAGTTACTCTACTAGGGGCACAGATACGCAGTATTTT. This gives the protein CASSYSTRGTDTQYF.

This clone has a single count. The gene calls are TRBV27 and TRBJ1-2, with unresolved D. Germline-derived CDR1 and CDR2 are MNHEY and SMNVEV (reference sequence). The CDR3 covers 11 residues. The V end lost 9 bases, the J end lost 4 bases, and 9 bases lay between the germline ends. The CDR3 reads CASLSSYGYTF. CDR3 nucleotide sequence: TGTGCCAGTCTGTCCAGCTATGGCTACACCTTC.

J is TRBJ2-3 and V is TRBV2, with no clear D. V lost 7 bases and J 5 bases, leaving 7 bases between the germline ends. In germline, CDR1 is SNHLY, CDR2 FYNNEI. The CDR3 length is 11 residues. The CDR3 nucleotides are TGTGCCAGCACGTGGAAAGATACGCAGTATTTT. Its translation is CASTWKDTQYF.

This clone was seen a handful of times. The chain joins TRBV5-1 to TRBJ2-1, with D unclear. Trimming removed 0 bases from V and 8 bases from J, with 12 bases in between. The CDR3 is 14 amino acids. CDR1 SGHRS and CDR2 YFSETQ come from the germline V gene. The CDR3 DNA sequence: TGCGCCAGCAGCTTGGTCGACGCTGCACATGAGCAGTTCTTC. Its translation: CASSLVDAAHEQFF. Full variable domain (rest looked up from reference TRBV5-1 and TRBJ2-1): KAGVTQTPRYLIKTRGQQVTLSCSPISGHRSVSWYQQTPGQGLQFLFEYFSETQRNKGNFPGRFSGRQFSNSRSEMNVSTLELGDSALYLCASSLVDAAHEQFFGPGTRLTVL.

V gene TRBV28 combines with J gene TRBJ2-7; the D is unclear. Trimming took 4 bases from V and 2 from J, leaving 6 bases between them. This CDR3 comprises 12 residues. Looked up from germline, CDR1 is MDHEN and CDR2 is SYDVKM. This CDR3 is CASSSLTYEQYF. CDR3 in DNA: TGTGCCAGCAGTTCACTTACCTACGAGCAGTACTTC.

A single count supports this clone. The rearrangement joins TRBV19 to TRBJ2-7; 7 bases map to TRBD1. CDR3 length: 13 residues. The germline CDR1 and CDR2 sequences are LNHDA and SQIVND (reference sequence). With 6 bases clipped from V and 2 bases from J, the junction kept 4 bases outside the gene matches. CDR3 protein: CASSPGTAYEQYF. The CDR3 region has the DNA TGTGCCAGTAGCCCCGGGACAGCCTACGAGCAGTACTTC.

The rearrangement joins TRBV29-1 to TRBJ2-2, with D possibly TRBD1 on 6 matching bases. Trimming removed 7 bases at V and 5 bases at J, with 11 bases between. Germline loops: CDR1 SQVTM, CDR2 ANQGSEA. The CDR3 consists of 12 residues. The CDR3 sequence: CSANRGTGELFF. The CDR3 nucleotides are TGCAGCGCGAATAGGGGGACCGGGGAGCTGTTTTTT.

The CDR3 DNA reads TGCGCCAGCAGCTTGGACGGAGATCAGCCCCAGCATTTT. It yields the protein CASSLDGDQPQHF. The rearrangement links TRBV5-1 to TRBJ1-5; D uncertain. Trimming took 0 bases from V and 5 from J, leaving 6 bases between them. From germline, CDR1 is SGHRS and CDR2 YFSETQ. CDR3 size: 13 residues.